This T cell receptor (beta chain) was captured in a study of blood T cells in healthy people across ages. Study background: Researchers report that template switching captured about one barcoded beta molecule per two T cells. General study results and limits: With unsorted PBMCs, a conclusive comparison of naive versus antigen-experienced cells was not possible.

Primers used in a second PCR of roughly 6 to 12 cycles were a sample-barcoded 5' primer and a J-beta primer mix. MiXCR, applied by TCRdb to the 5' RACE reads, yields one record per CDR3 protein. The sample shows 1.4 million or so distinct CDR3 sequences, approximately 43% of them seen only once. Germline-derived CDR1 and CDR2 are MNHNS and SASEGT. After removal of 7 bases from V and 6 bases from J, the junction contained 6 bases not matched to a gene. The CDR3 runs to 13 residues. With regard to this clonotype: Its antigen is still unknown.

Healthy Caucasian individuals from Russia aged roughly 6 to 90 served as donors. The sample taken for sequencing was blood. J is TRBJ2-3 and V is TRBV6-1; 8 nucleotides line up with TRBD1. The TCR was taken from a woman aged 18-29 years in good health. CDR3 region: CASIPDREDTQYF. The DNA for the CDR3 is TGTGCCAGCATCCCGGACAGGGAGGATACGCAGTATTTT.